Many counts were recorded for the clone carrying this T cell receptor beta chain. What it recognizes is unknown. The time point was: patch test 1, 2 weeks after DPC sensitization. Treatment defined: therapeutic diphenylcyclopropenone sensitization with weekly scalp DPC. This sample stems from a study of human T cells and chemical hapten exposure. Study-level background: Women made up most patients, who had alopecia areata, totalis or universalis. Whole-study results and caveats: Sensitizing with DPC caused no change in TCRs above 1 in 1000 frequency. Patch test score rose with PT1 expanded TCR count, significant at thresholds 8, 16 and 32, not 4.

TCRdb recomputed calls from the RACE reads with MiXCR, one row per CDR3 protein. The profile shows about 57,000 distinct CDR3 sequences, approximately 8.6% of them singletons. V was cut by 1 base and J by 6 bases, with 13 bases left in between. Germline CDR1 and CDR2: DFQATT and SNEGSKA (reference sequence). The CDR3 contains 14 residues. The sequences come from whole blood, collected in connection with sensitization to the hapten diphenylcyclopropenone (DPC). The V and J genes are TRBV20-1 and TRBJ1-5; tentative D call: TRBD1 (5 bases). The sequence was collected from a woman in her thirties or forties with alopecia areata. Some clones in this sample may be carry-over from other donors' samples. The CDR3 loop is CSARVAQASQPQHF. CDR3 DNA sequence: TGCAGTGCTAGAGTAGCACAGGCGAGTCAGCCCCAGCATTTT.